The clone carrying this TCR beta chain was seen many times. Its matching antigen is unknown. TCRdb recomputed calls from the PCR reads with MiXCR, one row per CDR3 protein. This sample yields 65,000 or so distinct CDR3 sequences, of which around 20% are seen a single time; about 1.4% belongs to the top ten. This CDR3 region has 12 residues. Trimming shortened V by 4 bases and J by 7 bases, and 7 bases separated the two germline ends. The data originate from a study of molecular identifiers for immune sequencing clone quantification. General study points: Under 1% of molecules in naive cells, but over 97% of effector molecules, belonged to clones above 20 RNA copies.

The sequence was collected from a human donor in good health. Some libraries in this study had Jurkat cell RNA spiked in. J is TRBJ2-2 and V is TRBV12-3 or TRBV12-4; D may be TRBD1 (6 bases). The sequencing sample was made of naive CD8+ T cells from blood, with Jurkat cell RNA spiked in. As for subset: FACS-sorted CD8+CD4-CCR7+CD45RA+ naive T cells. CDR3 in amino acids: CASSSGDGELFF. For the CDR3, the DNA is TGTGCCAGCAGTTCAGGGGACGGGGAGCTGTTTTTT.